This T cell receptor (beta chain) was retrieved from a study of shared clonotypes between healthy human individuals. General observations from the study: The diversity represented, both genetic and in exposure history, was limited by few donors.

With regard to this clone: No antigen is known for it.

Profiling relied on immunoSEQ multiplex PCR, and the TCRdb table lists in-frame clones only, not all of them. Of 1,500,000 or so clones listed, approximately 96% are singletons. CD45RA+ naive and CD45RA-negative memory subsets were separated from CD4+ cells. The CDR3 is 16 residues long. CDR1 and CDR2 from the germline V gene are SGHAT and FQNNGV. Trimming pared 7 bases from V and 3 bases from J, leaving 22 bases between. This chain connects TRBV11-2 to TRBJ2-7; D could derive from TRBD1 or TRBD2 (6 bases each). The sequence was collected from a man aged 25-45 years in good health. Sequencing was done on a sample of naive CD4+ T cells sorted from blood. Subset of the sample: CD45RA+ positively selected. The CDR3 sequence: CASTALSGARIYEQYF. CDR3 nucleotides: TGTGCCAGCACCGCGCTTTCGGGGGCGCGAATCTACGAGCAGTACTTC.